This entry describes one T cell receptor beta chain. These data belong to a study of blood T cell repertoires in COVID-19. Study-wide background: Sites in the United States, Italy and Spain provided acute and convalescent COVID-19 samples. From T cells, B-cell-depleted T cells, or PBMCs came the material, which was cDNA or gDNA.

Methods used by the authors: Quantification of nucleated cells was approximated via reference gene primer amplification. Some clones are missing from TCRdb's copy, which holds only in-frame ones; the method was immunoSEQ multiplex PCR. V, J and clone size derive from that table, while D and trimming were established from the DNA sequence. The sample gives over 100,000 clones, around 80% of which show up once; more than 15% is in the top ten. Input material: peripheral blood. This TCR was sampled from a man aged 55-75 years with active or convalescent COVID-19.

CDR3 region: CASSVGSADTQYF. For the CDR3, the DNA is TGTGCCAGCAGTGTTGGGAGCGCAGATACGCAGTATTTT. V gene TRBV25-1 combines with J gene TRBJ2-3; a possible D gene is TRBD2 (5 bases). V was trimmed by 4 bases and J by 4 bases, leaving 9 bases between them. The CDR3 consists of 13 residues. Germline assignment: CDR1 MGHDK and CDR2 SYGVNS.